This T cell receptor (beta chain) was profiled in a study of shared clonotypes between healthy human individuals. The study's findings and limits: Richness estimates generally favored naive over memory subsets.

Sequenced by immunoSEQ multiplex PCR; TCRdb stores in-frame clones only, minus some. The data show about 380,000 clones, around 96% seen once. Germline V gives CDR1 SGHAT, CDR2 FQNNGV. Trimming took 7 bases from V and 0 from J, leaving 12 bases between them. The CDR3 covers 14 residues. Comments on this clone: Its specificity is unknown.

V gene TRBV11-2 combines with J gene TRBJ2-5; D possibly uses TRBD1 or TRBD2 (5 bases each). The receptor's source is a man aged 25-40 years in good health. The material sequenced was memory CD8+ T cells sorted from blood. Specified subset: CD45RO+ cells pooled with CCR7-negative TemRA cells. The CDR3: CASNERDHQETQYF. Written as DNA, the CDR3 is TGTGCCAGCAACGAGAGGGACCACCAAGAGACCCAGTACTTC. Complete variable domain (other parts from reference TRBV11-2 and TRBJ2-5): EAGVAQSPRYKIIEKRQSVAFWCNPISGHATLYWYQQILGQGPKLLIQFQNNGVVDDSQLPKDRFSAERLKGVDSTLKIQPAKLEDSAVYLCASNERDHQETQYFGPGTRLLVL.